The source of this T cell receptor beta chain is a study of response to subunit inactivated influenza vaccine. With respect to this clonotype: Its cognate antigen is unknown.

TCRdb used MiXCR to reprocess the RT-PCR reads, holding one entry per CDR3 protein. The sample has about 520,000 distinct CDR3 sequences, 25% seen once. Study outcomes and limitations: The authors suggested that every seasonal influenza vaccination recruits few new T cells.

V lost 6 bases, J lost 3 bases, and 15 bases lay in between. Germline V gives CDR1 ENHRY, CDR2 SYGVKD. The CDR3 spans 15 residues. The sequence derives from a man aged 45 to 65 who received an inactivated influenza vaccine. The gene calls are TRBV10-3 and TRBJ2-1; D assignment may be TRBD1 or TRBD2 (5 bases each). The sample in question was CD4+ T cells sorted from PBMCs, obtained more than 4 days after vaccination. The CDR3: CAISGDGIFYNEQFF. DNA for the CDR3: TGTGCCATCAGCGGGGACGGGATTTTCTACAATGAGCAGTTCTTC.